One sample yielded the 11 T cell receptor beta chains listed below, sequenced in a study of blood T cell repertoires in COVID-19. Using immunoSEQ multiplex PCR, the repertoire was profiled, and TCRdb retains in-frame clones only, with some absent. In the table there are 45,000 or so clones, 87% of which are singletons. The material sequenced was peripheral blood. Every receptor here comes from a woman of 80 years or more with COVID-19, enrolled during active disease.

This rearrangement joins TRBV4-1 to TRBJ1-1, with TRBD1 matching 10 bases. The V and J ends lost 3 bases and 5 bases, in that order; junction bases with no gene match: 3. Looked up from germline, CDR1 is MGHRA and CDR2 is YSYEKL. The CDR3 has 14 residues. In nucleotides, the CDR3 is TGCGCCAGCAGCCACCGGGACAGGGGAACTGAAGCTTTCTTT. Protein product: CASSHRDRGTEAFF.

The chain couples TRBV7-6 to TRBJ2-7; 8 bases map to TRBD2. Per germline, CDR1 SGHVS and CDR2 FNYEAQ. The V gene end was trimmed by 0 bases and the J gene end by 3 bases; junction bases not matched to a gene: 4. The CDR3 has 15 amino acids. In nucleotides, the CDR3 is TGTGCCAGCAGCTTAGCGGGAAGCGGGGGCTACGAGCAGTACTTC. Encoded protein: CASSLAGSGGYEQYF.

This clone came up once. J is TRBJ1-5 and V is TRBV11-2; TRBD1 matches at 9 bases. The germline V gene encodes CDR1 SGHAT and CDR2 FQNNGV. This CDR3 has 15 residues. The junction had 6 bases not matched to a gene; V was cut back by 5 bases and J by 4 bases. CDR3 coding DNA: TGTGCCAGCAGCCAGGGGACAGGGAGGAATCAGCCCCAGCATTTT. Translated, it gives CASSQGTGRNQPQHF.

V and J are TRBV30 and TRBJ2-2, with 9 bases that match TRBD2. Germline CDR1 and CDR2: GTSNPN and SVGIG (reference sequence). The J segment lost 4 bases and the V segment lost 3 bases, leaving 6 bases of the junction unmatched. The CDR3 runs to 15 residues. As DNA, the CDR3 is TGTGCCTGGAGAGAAGCGGGGGGAGCCACCGGGGAGCTGTTTTTT. Encoded protein: CAWREAGGATGELFF.

The chain links TRBV7-9 to TRBJ2-7, with 7 bases identical to TRBD1. The CDR3 is 15 amino acids. Germline values: CDR1 SEHNR, CDR2 FQNEAQ (reference sequence). The trim removed 6 bases at V and 8 bases at J, leaving 16 bases unmatched. In DNA form, the CDR3 reads TGTGCCAGCAGAAAAGTCCAAACAGGGGAAGATAAGCAGTACTTC. Translated: CASRKVQTGEDKQYF.

This clone has a handful of counts. CDR3 sequence reads: CASSRDRANYEQYF. The CDR3, as DNA: TGTGCCAGCAGCCGCGACAGGGCGAACTACGAGCAGTACTTC. V usage is TRBV11-1 and J usage is TRBJ2-7; 7 bases agree with TRBD1. The CDR3 runs to 14 residues. Germline V gene sequence: CDR1 SGHAT, CDR2 FQDESV (reference sequence). V gave up 5 bases and J gave up 3 bases; unmatched junction bases: 7.

V usage is TRBV9 and J usage is TRBJ1-5, with 8 bases identical to TRBD1. After removal of 7 bases from V and 4 bases from J, the junction contained 7 bases not matched to a gene. Germline lookup yields CDR1 SGDLS and CDR2 YYNGEE. The CDR3 is 14 amino acids. This CDR3 is CASGSGTGNQPQHF. The CDR3 DNA reads as TGTGCCAGCGGATCCGGGACAGGAAATCAGCCCCAGCATTTT.

This clone was detected a few times. This chain uses TRBV3-1 (or the pseudogene TRBV3-2) with TRBJ2-7; maybe TRBD2 (5 bases). Per the germline V gene, CDR1 is LGHDT and CDR2 is YNNKEL (reference sequence). Trimming took off 0 bases at V and 3 bases at J, with 12 bases between the two ends. The CDR3 loop spans 15 amino acids. The CDR3 coding sequence is TGTGCCAGCAGCCAAGACCCGCGGGCACGCTACGAGCAGTACTTC. It codes for CASSQDPRARYEQYF.

The chain joins TRBV18 to TRBJ1-2, with D unclear. Germline-derived CDR1 and CDR2 are KGHSH and LQKENI. This CDR3 spans 17 amino acids. V was trimmed by 1 base and J by 2 bases, leaving 17 bases between them. The CDR3 DNA follows: TGTGCCAGCTCACCACTAGTAACCGAGAAGTCAAACTATGGCTACACCTTC. It is translated as CASSPLVTEKSNYGYTF.

V is TRBV6-1 and J is TRBJ1-5, with a possible D match to TRBD1 (5 bases). The ends were cut back, 5 bases at V and 5 bases at J, with 10 bases in the middle. CDR3 length: 13 residues. Per germline, CDR1 MNHNS and CDR2 SASEGT. The CDR3 DNA reads TGTGCCAGCAGTTGGGGGGTACATCAGCCCCAGCATTTT. Translating it yields CASSWGVHQPQHF.

The genes are TRBV11-2 and TRBJ2-1; 7 bases fit TRBD2. The CDR3 is 14 residues long. Unmatched junction bases numbered 5, after V lost 3 bases and J lost 6 bases. In germline, CDR1 is SGHAT, CDR2 FQNNGV. In DNA, the CDR3 is TGTGCCAGCAGCTTCATCACGGGGGGCAATGAGCAGTTCTTC. Protein sequence: CASSFITGGNEQFF.